The clone carrying this T cell receptor (beta chain) was counted ten times or more. Its specificity is unknown. V was pared by 0 bases and J by 5 bases, with 7 bases between. This CDR3 has 14 amino acids. The germline CDR1 and CDR2 sequences are SGHNT and YENEEA. Sample treatment: randomized to nivolumab then ipilimumab (arm A) or the reverse (arm B). TCRdb keeps only in-frame clones here, not all; method: immunoSEQ multiplex PCR. The sample carries about 4,000 clones, about 20% recorded once. The data belong to a study of sequential checkpoint blockade in melanoma. Study as a whole: After both sequences, patients received maintenance nivolumab. Around 21 patients had tumor biopsies before treatment and at week 13. Findings and limits, study-wide: In arm A, pretreatment tumor clonality was associated with response.

The rearrangement joins TRBV11-3 to TRBJ1-4; D is unclear. This receptor was identified in a human patient with melanoma. Some clones in this sample may be carry-over from other donors' samples. This sample comprised tumor tissue (inferred from file names), obtained from a patient given nivolumab and ipilimumab in sequence. CDR3 nucleotide sequence: TGTGCCAGCAGCTTAGAACCGTCGAATGAAAAACTGTTTTTT. Protein product: CASSLEPSNEKLFF.